This is a list of T cell receptor beta chains from one sample in a study of CD8 T cells in Susac syndrome. Each CDR3 protein gets one entry after TCRdb re-called the immunoSEQ multiplex PCR reads with MiXCR. The sample shows more than 130,000 distinct CDR3 sequences, approximately 93% of them seen only once. Material: CD8+ T cells from PBMCs. Every receptor here comes from a human donor in good health. CDR3s include the opening cysteine and the closing phenylalanine or tryptophan. The D gene is left open where the match is weak. Part of the rows lack a size; the others show once, few, many or a class for expanded clones.

v_call: TRBV19
clone_size: once
d_call: .
j_call: TRBJ2-1
cdr3_nt: TGTGCCAGTAGTATCGATTCGGGAGTCCCCTACAATGAGCAGTTCTTC
cdr3_aa: CASSIDSGVPYNEQFF

v_call: TRBV30
clone_size: .
d_call: .
j_call: TRBJ1-5
cdr3_nt: TGTGCCTGGAGCGTGGAGGACAGAGGGCTCTGGAGCAATCAGCCCCAGCATTTT
cdr3_aa: CAWSVEDRGLWSNQPQHF

v_call: TRBV10-3
clone_size: .
d_call: TRBD1
j_call: TRBJ2-7
cdr3_nt: TGTGCCATCAGTGGACAGGGGGCCACCGAGCAGTACTTC
cdr3_aa: CAISGQGATEQYF

v_call: TRBV28
clone_size: .
d_call: TRBD1
j_call: TRBJ1-5
cdr3_nt: TGTGCCAGCAGTTTTCTTTTCAGGGGGCGTTGGCAGCCCCAGCATTTT
cdr3_aa: CASSFLFRGRWQPQHF

v_call: TRBV3-1
clone_size: .
d_call: TRBD2
j_call: TRBJ2-7
cdr3_nt: TGTGCCAGCAGCCAAGATAGGACTAGCGGGTTGTACGAGCAGTACTTC
cdr3_aa: CASSQDRTSGLYEQYF

v_call: TRBV30
clone_size: .
d_call: .
j_call: TRBJ2-1
cdr3_nt: TGTGCCTGGAGTAGGTCGGGACCCTTCTTTGAGCAGTTCTTC
cdr3_aa: CAWSRSGPFFEQFF

v_call: TRBV27
clone_size: .
d_call: .
j_call: TRBJ2-2
cdr3_nt: TGTGCCAGCAGTCCCCTCAATATCGCCGGGGAGCTGTTTTTT
cdr3_aa: CASSPLNIAGELFF

v_call: TRBV27
clone_size: .
d_call: .
j_call: TRBJ2-1
cdr3_nt: TGTGCCAGCACCCGTTGGGGGCGGGAGTATGATGAGCAGTTCTTC
cdr3_aa: CASTRWGREYDEQFF

v_call: TRBV12-3/TRBV12-4
clone_size: .
d_call: TRBD2
j_call: TRBJ2-7
cdr3_nt: TGTGCCAGCAGTTTCGGTGGGGGGGGAGTCGAGCAGTACTTC
cdr3_aa: CASSFGGGGVEQYF

v_call: TRBV28
clone_size: .
d_call: TRBD1
j_call: TRBJ1-2
cdr3_nt: TGTGCCAGCAGCAAACGGACAGGATGGGACGGCTACACCTTC
cdr3_aa: CASSKRTGWDGYTF

v_call: TRBV29-1
clone_size: once
d_call: TRBD2
j_call: TRBJ2-7
cdr3_nt: TGCAGCGTTGAGTTAGCGGGAGGGCCGTCGTACGAGCAGTACTTC
cdr3_aa: CSVELAGGPSYEQYF

v_call: TRBV7-2
clone_size: .
d_call: TRBD2
j_call: TRBJ2-1
cdr3_nt: TGTGCCAGCAGCTTGCTAGCGGGAGCCAATGAGCAGTTCTTC
cdr3_aa: CASSLLAGANEQFF

v_call: TRBV15
clone_size: .
d_call: .
j_call: TRBJ2-7
cdr3_nt: TGTGCCACCAGCAGGGTTGGCAGCCCCTACGAGCAGTACTTC
cdr3_aa: CATSRVGSPYEQYF

v_call: TRBV27
clone_size: .
d_call: .
j_call: TRBJ1-5
cdr3_nt: TGTGCCAGCAGTCTCGCAGGTCGGAATCAGCCCCAGCATTTT
cdr3_aa: CASSLAGRNQPQHF

v_call: TRBV27
clone_size: once
d_call: .
j_call: TRBJ2-2
cdr3_nt: TGTGCCAGCAGTTTCTCCGGTTCCGGGGAGCTGTTTTTT
cdr3_aa: CASSFSGSGELFF

v_call: TRBV6-5
clone_size: .
d_call: .
j_call: TRBJ1-1
cdr3_nt: TGTGCCAGCAGTTACGCTAGGGTGAACACTGAAGCTTTCTTT
cdr3_aa: CASSYARVNTEAFF

v_call: TRBV28
clone_size: .
d_call: .
j_call: TRBJ2-3
cdr3_nt: TGTGCCAGCAGTTTGGGCCCCACAGATACGCAGTATTTT
cdr3_aa: CASSLGPTDTQYF

v_call: TRBV20-1
clone_size: .
d_call: TRBD2
j_call: TRBJ2-7
cdr3_nt: TGCAGTGCTAGAGATCGGGGGGGACTGACTCTTTACGAGCAGTACTTC
cdr3_aa: CSARDRGGLTLYEQYF

v_call: TRBV7-9
clone_size: .
d_call: .
j_call: TRBJ2-7
cdr3_nt: TGTGCCAGCAGCACCGGGATATACGAGCAGTACTTC
cdr3_aa: CASSTGIYEQYF

v_call: TRBV9
clone_size: .
d_call: .
j_call: TRBJ2-5
cdr3_nt: TGTGCCAGCAGCGTAGGGCCACGGACTCAAGAGACCCAGTACTTC
cdr3_aa: CASSVGPRTQETQYF

v_call: TRBV4-1
clone_size: .
d_call: .
j_call: TRBJ1-1
cdr3_nt: TGCGCCAGCAGCCAAGTGGGAGGGAATGAAGCTTTCTTT
cdr3_aa: CASSQVGGNEAFF

v_call: TRBV4-3
clone_size: .
d_call: TRBD2
j_call: TRBJ2-1
cdr3_nt: TGCGCCAGCAGCCAACTTACTAGCGGGATCTCCTACAATGAGCAGTTCTTC
cdr3_aa: CASSQLTSGISYNEQFF

v_call: TRBV20-1
clone_size: .
d_call: .
j_call: TRBJ2-1
cdr3_nt: TGCAGTGCTAGAGATGTAATTGAGCAGTTCTTC
cdr3_aa: CSARDVIEQFF

v_call: TRBV15
clone_size: .
d_call: .
j_call: TRBJ2-2
cdr3_nt: TGTGCCACCAGCAGAGAGAACACCGGGGAGCTGTTTTTT
cdr3_aa: CATSRENTGELFF

v_call: TRBV19
clone_size: .
d_call: .
j_call: TRBJ2-7
cdr3_nt: TGTGCCAGTAGTACCTTCGGGGGCGAGCAGTACTTC
cdr3_aa: CASSTFGGEQYF

v_call: TRBV9
clone_size: .
d_call: .
j_call: TRBJ2-3
cdr3_nt: TGTGCCAGCAGCGTCGTAGATGGCGTAACAGATACGCAGTATTTT
cdr3_aa: CASSVVDGVTDTQYF

v_call: TRBV7-8
clone_size: .
d_call: TRBD2
j_call: TRBJ2-1
cdr3_nt: TGTGCCAGCAGCTTACTAGCGGGAGGAGGTGAGCAGTTCTTC
cdr3_aa: CASSLLAGGGEQFF

v_call: TRBV7-8
clone_size: once
d_call: .
j_call: TRBJ1-1
cdr3_nt: TGTGCCAGCGATTTGGGTAACGCTGAAGCTTTCTTT
cdr3_aa: CASDLGNAEAFF

v_call: TRBV7-3
clone_size: .
d_call: .
j_call: TRBJ2-6
cdr3_nt: TGTGCCAGCAGCTTAGAACCTGGGGCCAACGTCCTGACTTTC
cdr3_aa: CASSLEPGANVLTF

v_call: TRBV27
clone_size: .
d_call: TRBD2
j_call: TRBJ2-3
cdr3_nt: TGTGCCAGCAGTTTGGGTCCAGCGGGAGCGGCAGATACGCAGTATTTT
cdr3_aa: CASSLGPAGAADTQYF

v_call: TRBV7-9
clone_size: .
d_call: TRBD2
j_call: TRBJ2-1
cdr3_nt: TGTGCCAGCAGATCGGGACTAGCGGCCTACAATGAGCAGTTCTTC
cdr3_aa: CASRSGLAAYNEQFF

v_call: TRBV9
clone_size: .
d_call: .
j_call: TRBJ2-1
cdr3_nt: TGTGCCAGCAGCGTAGTTGGTAGTCTCTACAATGAGCAGTTCTTC
cdr3_aa: CASSVVGSLYNEQFF

v_call: TRBV29-1
clone_size: .
d_call: .
j_call: TRBJ1-2
cdr3_nt: TGCAGCGTTGAAGGACAGGAGGCTGGCTACACCTTC
cdr3_aa: CSVEGQEAGYTF

v_call: TRBV12-3/TRBV12-4
clone_size: .
d_call: .
j_call: TRBJ2-1
cdr3_nt: TGTGCCAGCAGACCGGGATACAATGAGCAGTTCTTC
cdr3_aa: CASRPGYNEQFF

v_call: TRBV9
clone_size: .
d_call: .
j_call: TRBJ1-1
cdr3_nt: TGTGCCAGCAGCGTAGGAGGAGGGCCCACTGAAGCTTTCTTT
cdr3_aa: CASSVGGGPTEAFF

v_call: TRBV4-3
clone_size: .
d_call: TRBD1
j_call: TRBJ2-1
cdr3_nt: TGCGCCAGCAGCCAAGGGACAGGAAGGGGCAATGAGCAGTTCTTC
cdr3_aa: CASSQGTGRGNEQFF

v_call: TRBV30
clone_size: few
d_call: .
j_call: TRBJ2-7
cdr3_nt: TGTGCCTGGAGTGTGGGCTCCTACGAGCAGTACTTC
cdr3_aa: CAWSVGSYEQYF

v_call: TRBV15
clone_size: .
d_call: TRBD2
j_call: TRBJ2-1
cdr3_nt: TGTGCCACCAGCAGAGAGGGACTAGCGGGAGGGGAGCAGTTCTTC
cdr3_aa: CATSREGLAGGEQFF

v_call: TRBV12-3/TRBV12-4
clone_size: once
d_call: TRBD2
j_call: TRBJ2-3
cdr3_nt: TGTGCCAGCACCTCACTGGCGGGAGGGCCCGGGGATACGCAGTATTTT
cdr3_aa: CASTSLAGGPGDTQYF

v_call: TRBV18
clone_size: .
d_call: .
j_call: TRBJ2-7
cdr3_nt: TGTGCCAGCTCACCACGAGGGAGTTACGAGCAGTACTTC
cdr3_aa: CASSPRGSYEQYF

v_call: TRBV29-1
clone_size: .
d_call: TRBD2
j_call: TRBJ2-2
cdr3_nt: TGCAGCGGGACTAGACTCACCGGGGAGCTGTTTTTT
cdr3_aa: CSGTRLTGELFF

v_call: TRBV27
clone_size: .
d_call: .
j_call: TRBJ2-7
cdr3_nt: TGTGCCAGCAGTTTCGCCTCGAAGTACGAGCAGTACTTC
cdr3_aa: CASSFASKYEQYF

v_call: TRBV6-5
clone_size: .
d_call: TRBD2
j_call: TRBJ2-3
cdr3_nt: TGTGCCAGCAGTTTTAGGACTAGCGGCACAGATACGCAGTATTTT
cdr3_aa: CASSFRTSGTDTQYF

v_call: TRBV9
clone_size: .
d_call: .
j_call: TRBJ2-7
cdr3_nt: TGTGCCAGCAGCCGCACGGTGGGCTCCGAGCAGTACTTC
cdr3_aa: CASSRTVGSEQYF

v_call: TRBV27
clone_size: .
d_call: TRBD2
j_call: TRBJ2-1
cdr3_nt: TGTGCCAGCAGTTTAGCGGGAGGGCTTCTGAATGAGCAGTTCTTC
cdr3_aa: CASSLAGGLLNEQFF

v_call: TRBV9
clone_size: .
d_call: .
j_call: TRBJ2-6
cdr3_nt: TGTGCCAGCAGCGTAGGTCTCTCTAGGGCCAACGTCCTGACTTTC
cdr3_aa: CASSVGLSRANVLTF

v_call: TRBV27
clone_size: .
d_call: TRBD2
j_call: TRBJ2-7
cdr3_nt: TGTGCCAGCAGTTTAGGGCTAGCGGACGAGCAGTACTTC
cdr3_aa: CASSLGLADEQYF